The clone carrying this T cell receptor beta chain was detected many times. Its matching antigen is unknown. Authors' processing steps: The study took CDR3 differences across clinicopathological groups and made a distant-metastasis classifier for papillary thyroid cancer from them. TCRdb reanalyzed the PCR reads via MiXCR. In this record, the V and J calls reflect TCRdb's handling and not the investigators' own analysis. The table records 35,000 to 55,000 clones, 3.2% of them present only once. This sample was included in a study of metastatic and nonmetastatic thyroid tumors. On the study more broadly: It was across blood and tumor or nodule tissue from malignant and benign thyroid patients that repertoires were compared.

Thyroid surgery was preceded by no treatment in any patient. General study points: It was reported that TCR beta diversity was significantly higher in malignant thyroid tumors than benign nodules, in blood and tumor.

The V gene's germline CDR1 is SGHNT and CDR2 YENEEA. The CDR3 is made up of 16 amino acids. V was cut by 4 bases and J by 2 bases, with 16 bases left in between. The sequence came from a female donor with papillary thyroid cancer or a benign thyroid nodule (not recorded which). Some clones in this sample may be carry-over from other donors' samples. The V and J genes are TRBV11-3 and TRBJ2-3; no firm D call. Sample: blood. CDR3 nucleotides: TGTGCCAGCAGCTCCCGGTGGGCGGCATTCACAGATACGCAGTATTTT. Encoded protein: CASSSRWAAFTDTQYF.